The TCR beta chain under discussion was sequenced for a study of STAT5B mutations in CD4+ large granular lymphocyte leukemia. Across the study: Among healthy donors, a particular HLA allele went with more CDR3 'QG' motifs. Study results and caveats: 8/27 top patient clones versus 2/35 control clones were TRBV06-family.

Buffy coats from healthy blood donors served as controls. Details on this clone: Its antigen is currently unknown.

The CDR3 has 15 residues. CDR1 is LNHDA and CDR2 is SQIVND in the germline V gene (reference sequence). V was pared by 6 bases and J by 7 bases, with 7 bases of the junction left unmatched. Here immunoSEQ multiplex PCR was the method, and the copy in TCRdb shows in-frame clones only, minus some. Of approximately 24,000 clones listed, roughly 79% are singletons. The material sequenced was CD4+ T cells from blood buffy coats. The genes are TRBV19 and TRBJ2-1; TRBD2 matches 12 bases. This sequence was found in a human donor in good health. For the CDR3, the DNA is TGTGCCAGTAGCGCGGGACTAGCGGGCCTAAATGAGCAGTTCTTC. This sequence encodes CASSAGLAGLNEQFF.